The source of this T cell receptor (beta chain) is a study of blood T cells in healthy people across ages. The donors, healthy Caucasians from Russia, were aged 6 to 90. Drawing of peripheral blood yielded roughly 10 milliliters from each donor. With a J-beta primer mix and a sample-barcoded 5' primer, a second PCR ran about 7 to 11 cycles. A template-switch adaptor with 12 random nucleotides tagged each cDNA molecule. Each CDR3 protein gets one entry after TCRdb re-called the 5' RACE reads with MiXCR. The repertoire consists of 1.4 million to 1.5 million distinct CDR3 sequences, with 35% to 45% occurring once and the leading ten covering roughly 7.9%. Trimming removed 0 bases at V and 5 bases at J, with 11 bases between. CDR3 length equals 13 residues. From germline, CDR1 is DFQATT and CDR2 SNEGSKA (reference sequence).

This chain connects TRBV20-1 to TRBJ2-7; D unresolved. The sequencing sample was made of blood. The source is a young woman in good health. CDR3 coding DNA: TGCAGTGCTAGAGACCCCAACGTCGACGAGCAGTACTTC. Translating it yields CSARDPNVDEQYF.